This entry features one T cell receptor (beta chain) sequence. V lost 4 bases to trimming and J lost 1 base, with 11 bases between them. The CDR3 length is 15 residues. Germline V gives CDR1 LNHDA, CDR2 SQIVND (reference sequence). The data belong to a study of T cell responses to AZD1222 COVID-19 vaccine. The protocol was immunoSEQ multiplex PCR, while the TCRdb copy is restricted to in-frame clones and leaves out a portion. Counted here are some 130,000 clones, about nine tenths occurring once; the ten biggest clones make up approximately 2.6%. The material was peripheral blood, obtained 28 days after the second AZD1222 dose. This sequence joins TRBV19 and TRBJ1-5; unclear D gene. This receptor was obtained from an adult who received the AZD1222 COVID-19 vaccine. CDR3 in DNA: TGTGCCAGTAGTACCAACTGGGGAAGCAATCAGCCCCAGCATTTT. Translation gives CASSTNWGSNQPQHF.